This TCR beta chain was profiled in a study of blood T cell repertoires in COVID-19. Participants were aged about 18 to 100 years from about two dozen US areas. Cohorts were based on clinical histories the participants reported. TCRdb's table, derived via immunoSEQ multiplex PCR, lists solely in-frame clones and lacks some. The sample has about 470,000 clones; around 90% are singletons. This clone was counted between two and nine times. Germline CDR1 is LGHDT and CDR2 is YNNKEL (reference sequence). V lost 1 base and J 1 base, leaving 5 bases between the germline ends. The CDR3 contains 13 residues. V gene TRBV3-1 (or the pseudogene TRBV3-2) combines with J gene TRBJ2-7, with no clear D. The origin of this receptor is a woman aged 18 to 35 who had recovered from COVID-19. Sequencing was carried out using PBMCs or T cells enriched from blood (not recorded which). CDR3 nucleotides: TGTGCCAGCAGCCAAGGCAGGTCCTACGAGCAGTACTTC. Amino acids: CASSQGRSYEQYF.